These T cell receptor beta chains were read from a single sample in a study of CD8+CD57+ T cells in acquired aplastic anemia. TCRdb passed the reads through MiXCR, listing each CDR3 protein once. Among 190,000 or so distinct CDR3 sequences, about 59% were seen once, and the ten largest hold 29%. Sequencing was done on a sample of sorted CD4+, CD8+, or CD8+CD57+ T cells (not recorded which) from PBMCs. The receptors were sampled from a human donor in good health. The CDR3 runs from the conserved cysteine through the conserved F or W. The D gene is left open where the match is weak. The size entry is marked missing in some rows and otherwise reads once, few, many or a size class.

len	v_gene	abundance	d_gene	j_gene	CDR3nt	CDR3aa
11	TRBV20-1	.	.	TRBJ2-2	TGCAGTGCTAGAAAGACCGGGGAGCTGTTTTTT	CSARKTGELFF
16	TRBV9	.	.	TRBJ1-4	TGTGCCAGCAGCGTAAAGGCCGCTGCAACTAATGAAAAACTATTTTTT	CASSVKAAATNEKLFF
13	TRBV7-6	many	.	TRBJ1-2	TGTGCCAGCAGCTTAGTACCGACGGATGGCTACACCTTC	CASSLVPTDGYTF
17	TRBV6-5	.	TRBD1	TRBJ1-5	TGTGCCAGCAGTTACTCGCAGGGGGCGAGGGGCAATCAGCCCCAGCATTTT	CASSYSQGARGNQPQHF
14	TRBV2	.	.	TRBJ2-7	TGTGCCAGCATCGGGGGAAGTAGCGGCTACGAGCAGTACTTC	CASIGGSSGYEQYF
11	TRBV6-7	.	.	TRBJ1-2	TGTGCCAGCAAGATTCTAGGGACCTACACCTTC	CASKILGTYTF
14	TRBV20-1	.	TRBD1	TRBJ1-2	TGCAGTGCTGGAGCCGGGACAGGGTTAGGAGGCTACACCTTC	CSAGAGTGLGGYTF
16	TRBV7-9	many	.	TRBJ2-5	TGTGCCAGCAGTCTGACAGGCGCCCAATTCCAAGAGACCCAGTACTTC	CASSLTGAQFQETQYF
13	TRBV5-1	.	TRBD1	TRBJ2-7	TGCGCCAGCAGCCGGGACAGGGTTGGAGAGCAGTACTTC	CASSRDRVGEQYF
15	TRBV20-1	.	.	TRBJ2-5	.	CSAKDSGQGSETRYF
15	TRBV5-4	many	.	TRBJ2-1	TGTGCCAGCAGCTTCATCGCGGGAAGGTACAATGAGCAGTTCTTC	CASSFIAGRYNEQFF
12	TRBV6-5	few	.	TRBJ1-2	TGTGCCAGCAGCAGGCTCGGCTATGGCTACACCTTC	CASSRLGYGYTF
18	TRBV24-1	.	TRBD2	TRBJ2-5	TGTGCCACCAGTGATTTCCCTGGGACTAGCGGGAGGGGGGAGACCCAGTACTTC	CATSDFPGTSGRGETQYF
15	TRBV4-1	.	.	TRBJ2-4	TGCGCCAGCAGCCTCACCGGGGACGCCAAAAACATTCAGTACTTC	CASSLTGDAKNIQYF
15	TRBV20-1	.	.	TRBJ2-3	TGCAGCTTCGTCTGGCCCTCAGGGCGCACAGATACGCAGTATTTT	CSFVWPSGRTDTQYF
14	TRBV2	few	.	TRBJ2-3	TGCGCCAGCTCGGGGCGGGAGAAGACAGGTACGCAGTATTTT	CASSGREKTGTQYF
16	TRBV7-8	many	TRBD2	TRBJ2-3	TGTGCCAGCAGCTTAACTAGCGGGTTTAGCACAGATACGCAGTATTTT	CASSLTSGFSTDTQYF
15	TRBV7-8	once	.	TRBJ2-7	TGTGCCAGCAGCTTAGGTGACGGGGGGCCCTACGAGCAGTACTTC	CASSLGDGGPYEQYF
20	TRBV10-3	.	.	TRBJ2-3	TGTGCCACCAGTGATGGCGGAGGGTGGCTCGGGTTTCCCTCGGCGGATACGCAGTATTTT	CATSDGGGWLGFPSADTQYF
15	TRBV20-1	many	.	TRBJ1-2	TGCAGTGCCGAGGGAGGGACGGCGTGGGACTATGGCTACACCTTC	CSAEGGTAWDYGYTF
15	TRBV9	.	TRBD1	TRBJ2-7	TGTGCCAGCAGTGAAGTCGGACAGGGTAAATACGAGCAGTACTTC	CASSEVGQGKYEQYF